These 12 T cell receptor beta chains were sequenced from one sample in a study of identical twins' blood T cells. TCRdb fed the 5' RACE reads into MiXCR, producing one record per CDR3 protein. The table has fewer than 450,000 distinct CDR3 sequences, about 28% seen once. Sample: PBMCs. The receptors here all came from a woman aged 18-49 years in good health.

The chain employs TRBV4-1 and TRBJ2-1; TRBD1 agrees at 9 bases. This CDR3 region has 16 residues. V trimming: 5 bases; J trimming: 6 bases; junction bases outside the gene matches: 11. Per germline, CDR1 MGHRA and CDR2 YSYEKL. The CDR3 DNA reads TGCGCCAGCAGCTTCCTCCGGGACAGGGATTCCAATGAGCAGTTCTTC. Its protein is CASSFLRDRDSNEQFF.

This clonotype has a handful of counts. The chain is built from TRBV6-2 or TRBV6-3 and TRBJ2-7; D ambiguous. Germline assignment: CDR1 MNHEY and CDR2 SVGEGT. V was pared by 10 bases and J by 1 base, with 14 bases between. The CDR3 extends over 13 amino acids. This chain's CDR3 is CATWMRRSYEQYF. The DNA for the CDR3 is TGTGCCACCTGGATGAGGAGATCCTACGAGCAGTACTTC.

The gene calls are TRBV6-1 and TRBJ1-1; D uncertain. CDR3 length: 15 amino acids. Germline lookup yields CDR1 MNHNS and CDR2 SASEGT. Trimming left V 1 base short and J 1 base short, with 10 bases between. The CDR3 nucleotides read TGTGCCAGCAGTGAAGGGACCTCAGGGAACACTGAAGCTTTCTTT. Protein product: CASSEGTSGNTEAFF.

This clonotype has a handful of counts. The V call is TRBV7-7, the J call TRBJ2-7; D is undetermined. Trimming stripped 2 bases from V and 2 bases from J, with 7 bases between. In germline, CDR1 is SSHAT, CDR2 FNYEAQ (reference sequence). The CDR3 has 13 amino acids. The CDR3 DNA follows: TGTGCCAGCAGCTTACGTCTAACCTACGAGCAGTACTTC. Amino acid sequence: CASSLRLTYEQYF.

V and J are TRBV5-1 and TRBJ1-2; tentative D call: TRBD1 (5 bases). The ends were cut back, 8 bases at V and 0 bases at J, with 11 bases in the middle. Germline-derived CDR1 and CDR2 are SGHRS and YFSETQ. The CDR3 contains 13 residues. This chain's CDR3 is CASRDSSNYGYTF. CDR3 sequence (DNA): TGCGCCAGTAGGGACTCGTCTAACTATGGCTACACCTTC.

In this sample, this clonotype turned up a few times. The chain employs TRBV5-6 and TRBJ1-5; no firm D call. The germline V gene has CDR1 SGHDT and CDR2 YYEEEE. CDR3 length: 13 amino acids. With 1 base removed from V and 5 bases from J, the gap between germline ends came to 7 bases. Here the CDR3 reads CASSLYGDQPQHF. In DNA, the CDR3 is TGTGCCAGCAGCTTGTATGGAGATCAGCCCCAGCATTTT. Using reference TRBV5-6 and TRBJ1-5 for the parts outside the CDR3, the full variable domain is DAGVTQSPTHLIKTRGQQVTLRCSPKSGHDTVSWYQQALGQGPQFIFQYYEEEERQRGNFPDRFSGHQFPNYSSELNVNALLLGDSALYLCASSLYGDQPQHFGDGTRLSIL.

Only a few counts were recorded for this clonotype. The V gene is TRBV7-8, the J gene TRBJ1-2, with D maybe TRBD1 (5 bases). The CDR3 contains 13 residues. V dropped 2 bases and J dropped 6 bases, with 10 bases sitting between them. CDR1 SGHVS and CDR2 FQNEAQ come from the germline V gene. The CDR3 sequence is CASSLRNRHGYTF. CDR3 nucleotide sequence: TGTGCCAGCAGCTTAAGAAACAGGCATGGCTACACCTTC.

The chain carries TRBV7-9 and TRBJ1-2; perhaps TRBD1 as D (6 bases). The CDR3 totals 15 residues. Trimming removed 5 bases at V and 2 bases at J, with 15 bases between. Looked up from germline, CDR1 is SEHNR and CDR2 is FQNEAQ (reference sequence). CDR3 amino acids: CASSLTGTPNYGYTF. The CDR3 DNA reads as TGTGCCAGCAGCCTCACCGGGACACCAAACTATGGCTACACCTTC.

This clonotype was seen repeatedly, ten times or more. This sequence joins TRBV25-1 and TRBJ1-1, with D maybe TRBD1 (5 bases). Germline CDR1 reads MGHDK; CDR2 reads SYGVNS. CDR3 size: 12 residues. Trimming took off 0 bases at V and 8 bases at J, with 7 bases between the two ends. The CDR3 protein is CASSEYNREAFF. The CDR3 region has the DNA TGTGCCAGCAGTGAATATAACAGGGAAGCTTTCTTT.

The rearrangement uses TRBV7-2 and TRBJ1-5; a possible D gene is TRBD1 (5 bases). In germline, CDR1 is SGHTA, CDR2 FQGNSA. The CDR3 loop spans 14 amino acids. V lost 1 base to trimming and J lost 7 bases, with 11 bases between them. CDR3: CASSLDQGSQPQHF. Written as DNA, the CDR3 is TGTGCCAGCAGCTTAGATCAGGGTAGCCAGCCCCAGCATTTT.

This clonotype was detected ten times or more. J is TRBJ1-1 and V is TRBV9; D is unresolved. Trimming removed 3 bases from V and 2 bases from J, with 8 bases in between. CDR3 size: 13 residues. The V gene's germline CDR1 is SGDLS and CDR2 YYNGEE. CDR3 residues: CASSGALNTEAFF. As DNA, the CDR3 is TGTGCCAGCAGCGGGGCCCTAAACACTGAAGCTTTCTTT.

The chain carries TRBV29-1 and TRBJ1-2; D remains unclear. Germline assignment: CDR1 SQVTM and CDR2 ANQGSEA. This CDR3 has 13 residues. The V gene lost 3 bases and the J gene lost 4 bases, with 12 bases spanning the gap. CDR3 in DNA: TGCAGCGTTGAGCAAGTGGAGTTCTATGGCTACACCTTC. This sequence encodes CSVEQVEFYGYTF.